This T cell receptor (beta chain) came from a study of control samples from healthy donors and cancer patients. The method was immunoSEQ multiplex PCR; TCRdb's version includes in-frame clones alone and lacks a portion of them. The sample consists of 120,000 or so clones, about 90% of them appearing once. The CDR3 has 14 amino acids. CDR1 and CDR2 (germline): MDHEN, SYDVKM. The material sequenced was blood. The clonotype was recovered from a man aged 18 to 30 in good health. This chain connects TRBV28 to TRBJ2-7, with D perhaps given as TRBD1 or TRBD2 (5 bases each). CDR3 DNA: TGTGCAGGGGATCGTAGACCTCTCTCGGGGGAGCAGTACTTC. As protein: CAGDRRPLSGEQYF.